Listed below are T cell receptor beta chains from one sample, sequenced in a study of T cell responses to AZD1222 COVID-19 vaccine. Method: immunoSEQ multiplex PCR; TCRdb's copy keeps in-frame clones and lacks some. Found here are 110,000 to 150,000 clones, approximately 92% of them singletons; the top ten hold around 1.5%. Here the sequenced sample was peripheral blood, taken on day 0 of AZD1222 vaccination. The receptor set was obtained from an adult in good health. The CDR3 runs from the conserved cysteine through the conserved F or W. The D gene is left open where the match is weak. Clone size, where shown, is once, few, many, or a class for clones that have expanded.

j_call	v_call	d_call	clone_size	cdr3_nt	cdr3_aa
TRBJ1-5	TRBV6-5	TRBD1	NA	TGTGCCAGCAGGAAGGACAGGGATCAGCCCCAGCATTTT	CASRKDRDQPQHF
TRBJ2-5	TRBV11-3	NA	NA	TGTGCCAGCAGTCCGGGGACCACGTACCAAGAGACCCAGTACTTC	CASSPGTTYQETQYF
TRBJ2-7	TRBV5-5	TRBD1	NA	TGTGCCAGCAGCGCGAGACAGGGTTTTCAAACCTACGAGCAGTACTTC	CASSARQGFQTYEQYF
TRBJ2-2	TRBV9	NA	NA	TGTGCCAGCAGCGTAGTAGGGAGAGGGACCGGGGAGCTGTTTTTT	CASSVVGRGTGELFF
TRBJ2-1	TRBV5-1	TRBD2	NA	TGCGCCAGCAGCTTGAGTCTAGCGGGATACAATGAGCAGTTCTTC	CASSLSLAGYNEQFF
TRBJ2-7	TRBV6-5	NA	NA	TGTGCCAGCAGCCTCTACCCGGACAAGACCTACGAGCAGTACTTC	CASSLYPDKTYEQYF
TRBJ2-1	TRBV27	TRBD2	NA	TGTGCCAGTGCGGGACTACCGCCTGGGAATGAGCAGTTCTTC	CASAGLPPGNEQFF
TRBJ2-7	TRBV19	NA	NA	TGTGCCAGTGCGGCGGGACAGAACTACGAGCAGTACTTC	CASAAGQNYEQYF
TRBJ1-5	TRBV5-6	NA	NA	TGTGCCAGCAGCTCGAGAAATCAGCCCCAGCATTTT	CASSSRNQPQHF
TRBJ2-1	TRBV9	TRBD2	NA	TGTGCCAGCAGCCCCGGACTAGCGGATTACAATGAGCAGTTCTTC	CASSPGLADYNEQFF
TRBJ1-4	TRBV9	NA	NA	TGTGCCAGCAGCGTAGGATCTGGGGGCGGCGAAAAACTGTTTTTT	CASSVGSGGGEKLFF
TRBJ1-5	TRBV19	NA	NA	TGTGCCAGTAGTGGGATGTCGTGGCAGCCCCAGCATTTT	CASSGMSWQPQHF
TRBJ1-1	TRBV7-2	NA	NA	TGTGCCAGCAGCTTAGATGCACTGAACACTGAAGCTTTCTTT	CASSLDALNTEAFF
TRBJ1-2	TRBV7-8	TRBD1	NA	TGTGCCAGCAGCCTAAGAGGGACAGACGCCCCCTATAACTATGGCTACACCTTC	CASSLRGTDAPYNYGYTF
TRBJ2-1	TRBV15	TRBD2	few	TGTGCCACCAGCAGAGATGGCGGGGGCTACAATGAGCAGTTCTTC	CATSRDGGGYNEQFF
TRBJ2-7	TRBV11-3	TRBD2	NA	TGTGCCAGCAGCTCGAGTTTCGGTAGCGGGTTTGAGCAGTACTTC	CASSSSFGSGFEQYF
TRBJ2-7	TRBV5-6	NA	once	TGTGCCAGCAGCTTGGGGTACTTCTCCTACGAGCAGTACTTC	CASSLGYFSYEQYF
TRBJ1-3	TRBV19	NA	NA	TGTGCCAGCCGGACGCTCAGCTCTGGAAACACCATATATTTT	CASRTLSSGNTIYF
TRBJ1-1	TRBV3-1/TRBV3-2	NA	few	TGTGCCAGCAGCTGGGCGGGCTCCGAAGCTTTCTTT	CASSWAGSEAFF
TRBJ1-2	TRBV29-1	NA	NA	TGCAGCGTTGAAGACCCGCACAGAGACTATGGCTACACCTTC	CSVEDPHRDYGYTF
TRBJ2-3	TRBV4-1	NA	NA	TGCGCCAGCAGCCAAGATCTTTATTCGGGGCCCCTAAATACGCAGTATTTT	CASSQDLYSGPLNTQYF
TRBJ1-4	TRBV30	NA	NA	TGTGCCTGGAGAGGAGATTCAACTAATGAAAAACTGTTTTTT	CAWRGDSTNEKLFF